These 19 T cell receptor beta chains came from one sample sequenced in a study of blood T cell repertoires in COVID-19. Here immunoSEQ multiplex PCR was the method, and the copy in TCRdb shows in-frame clones only, minus some. Among 97,000 or so clones, about nine tenths were seen once, and the ten largest hold 1.5% to 2%. Input material: peripheral blood. Source of these receptors: a man aged 55 to 70 with acute or convalescent COVID-19.

This clone was recorded only once. This chain connects TRBV6-6 to TRBJ1-2, with unresolved D. This CDR3 has 13 amino acids. The V gene's germline CDR1 is MNHNY and CDR2 SVGAGI (reference sequence). V was shortened by 0 bases and J by 6 bases, with 8 bases between the two germline ends. The CDR3: CASSYSGGDGYTF. CDR3 DNA sequence: TGTGCCAGCAGTTACTCCGGCGGGGATGGCTACACCTTC.

This chain uses TRBV2 with TRBJ2-2; 9 bases are a match to TRBD2. The length of the CDR3 is 15 residues. V gave up 6 bases and J gave up 6 bases; unmatched junction bases: 8. Germline V lookup: CDR1 SNHLY, CDR2 FYNNEI. Here the CDR3 reads CASRLAGHGAGELFF. As DNA, the CDR3 is TGTGCCAGCAGGCTAGCGGGGCATGGGGCCGGGGAGCTGTTTTTT.

The chain has TRBV5-6 and TRBJ2-7, with TRBD2 identical over 9 bases. Germline CDR1 SGHDT, CDR2 YYEEEE. The CDR3 covers 14 residues. V shed 9 bases, J shed 0 bases, and the junction held 7 bases outside the gene matches. Here the CDR3 DNA reads TGTGCCACCTCCAGCGGGGGGCCCTCCTACGAGCAGTACTTC. It encodes CATSSGGPSYEQYF.

This clone occurred a few times. V gene TRBV4-1 combines with J gene TRBJ1-2, with a weak D call TRBD1 (6 bases). V was pared by 2 bases and J by 2 bases, with 9 bases between. CDR3 length equals 14 residues. Germline CDR1 and CDR2: MGHRA and YSYEKL. CDR3 DNA sequence: TGCGCCAGCAGCCAATTTACAGGGAACTATGGCTACACCTTC. Translated: CASSQFTGNYGYTF.

The CDR3 sequence is CASSKVERRSNEQFF. The CDR3 nucleotides are TGTGCCAGTAGTAAGGTGGAGCGTCGCTCCAATGAGCAGTTCTTC. The chain recombines TRBV19 with TRBJ2-1, with no clear D. The CDR3 covers 15 residues. CDR1 LNHDA and CDR2 SQIVND come from the germline V gene (reference sequence). Trimming left V 4 bases short and J 6 bases short, with 16 bases between. Together with reference TRBV19 and TRBJ2-1, the CDR3 gives the full variable domain: DGGITQSPKYLFRKEGQNVTLSCEQNLNHDAMYWYRQDPGQGLRLIYYSQIVNDFQKGDIAEGYSVSREKKESFPLTVTSAQKNPTAFYLCASSKVERRSNEQFFGPGTRLTVL.

The chain joins TRBV7-2 to TRBJ1-6; tentative D call: TRBD1 (5 bases). Trimming pared 2 bases from V and 1 base from J, leaving 9 bases between. Per the germline V gene, CDR1 is SGHTA and CDR2 is FQGNSA. The CDR3 contains 16 residues. Here the CDR3 DNA reads TGTGCCAGCAGCTTATCCCGGGGGTCCTATAATTCACCCCTCCACTTT. Its translation is CASSLSRGSYNSPLHF.

This chain links TRBV20-1 with TRBJ1-2, with a weak D call TRBD1 (5 bases). CDR3 length: 11 amino acids. Germline loops: CDR1 DFQATT, CDR2 SNEGSKA (reference sequence). As DNA, the CDR3 is TGCGGGGGGACCGCTAACTATGGCTACACCTTC. This codes for CGGTANYGYTF.

The chain recombines TRBV3-1 (or the pseudogene TRBV3-2) with TRBJ1-2; 7 bases map to TRBD1. The length of the CDR3 is 14 residues. Germline CDR1 LGHDT, CDR2 YNNKEL (reference sequence). V gave up 3 bases and J gave up 6 bases; unmatched junction bases: 7. DNA of the CDR3: TGTGCCAGCAGCCAGCTGACAGGGAGGCATGGCTACACCTTC. Translated, it gives CASSQLTGRHGYTF.

This clone was found once. The V gene is TRBV19, the J gene TRBJ2-1; tentatively, D is TRBD2 (5 bases). The CDR3 is 12 residues long. V was clipped by 3 bases and J by 15 bases, with 15 bases between them. The germline gives CDR1 LNHDA, CDR2 SQIVND (reference sequence). The CDR3, as DNA: TGTGCCAGTAGTATTTTTCGGGGTCGTCGGTTCTTC. This sequence encodes CASSIFRGRRFF.

This clone has just one count. V and J are TRBV19 and TRBJ1-1, with 9 bases lining up with TRBD1. J gave up 5 bases and V 6 bases, and 7 bases lay outside the gene matches. This CDR3 has 14 residues. From germline, CDR1 is LNHDA and CDR2 SQIVND (reference sequence). The CDR3 sequence is CASSETGGRTEAFF. The CDR3 DNA sequence: TGTGCCAGTAGCGAGACAGGGGGTCGGACTGAAGCTTTCTTT.

The chain uses TRBV7-9 and TRBJ1-3; D possibly corresponds to TRBD1 (5 bases). V lost 4 bases and J 1 base, leaving 8 bases between the germline ends. Germline V CDR1 and CDR2: SEHNR, FQNEAQ (reference sequence). This CDR3 has 14 residues. The CDR3 spells CASSSDRSGNTIYF. The CDR3 nucleotides are TGTGCCAGCAGCTCTGACAGATCTGGAAACACCATATATTTT.

The chain carries TRBV18 and TRBJ1-2; weak D call: TRBD1 (6 bases). The CDR3 sequence is 15 residues long. The germline V gene has CDR1 KGHSH and CDR2 LQKENI. Trimming removed 4 bases at V and 8 bases at J, with 20 bases between. The CDR3, as DNA: TGTGCCAGCTCACTCGGACAGCCAGATTCGTGGGGCTACACCTTC. As protein: CASSLGQPDSWGYTF.

V is TRBV25-1 and J is TRBJ2-1; D remains ambiguous. The germline V and J ends were trimmed by 4 bases and 4 bases, with 11 bases remaining between them. Germline V gene data show CDR1 as MGHDK and CDR2 as SYGVNS. CDR3 length equals 14 residues. CDR3 nucleotide sequence: TGTGCCAGCAGTGCCCGGCGGCAGTACAATGAGCAGTTCTTC. This translates into CASSARRQYNEQFF.

J is TRBJ1-2 and V is TRBV10-1, with D hard to call. V was cut by 0 bases and J by 0 bases, with 11 bases left in between. Germline V gene lookup returns CDR1 WNHNN and CDR2 SYGVQD (reference sequence). The CDR3 loop spans 16 amino acids. The CDR3 protein is CASSESSSISNYGYTF. Written as DNA, the CDR3 is TGCGCCAGCAGTGAGTCTTCCAGTATATCTAACTATGGCTACACCTTC.

The V and J genes are TRBV5-6 and TRBJ1-2, with 9 bases matching TRBD1. CDR3 length: 16 amino acids. V gave up 0 bases and J gave up 5 bases; unmatched junction bases: 8. Germline assignment: CDR1 SGHDT and CDR2 YYEEEE. CDR3 bases: TGTGCCAGCAGCTTGGGCCGGGACAGGGTACAATATGGCTACACCTTC. The encoded protein is CASSLGRDRVQYGYTF.

The chain recombines TRBV6-5 with TRBJ2-7, with a tentative D call TRBD1 (6 bases). Trimming removed 7 bases from V and 4 bases from J, with 11 bases in between. Germline values: CDR1 MNHEY, CDR2 SVGAGI. This CDR3 has 12 amino acids. CDR3 nucleotide sequence: TGTGCCAGCACCAGGGGCGGATACGAGCAGTACTTC. Translation gives CASTRGGYEQYF.

This clone was seen a handful of times. The rearrangement joins TRBV12-3 or TRBV12-4 to TRBJ1-1; the D is unclear. The length of the CDR3 is 13 residues. Trimming shortened V by 2 bases and J by 7 bases, and 11 bases separated the two germline ends. CDR3 amino acids: CASSLLRGVEAFF. For the CDR3, the DNA is TGTGCCAGCAGTTTATTACGCGGGGTTGAAGCTTTCTTT.

The J gene is TRBJ1-2, the V gene TRBV29-1, with a possible D match to TRBD1 (6 bases). Trimming removed 7 bases from V and 4 bases from J, with 16 bases in between. Per germline, CDR1 SQVTM and CDR2 ANQGSEA. CDR3 length: 13 residues. This CDR3 is CSADRIRGYGYTF. The CDR3 nucleotides are TGCAGCGCCGACAGGATCAGAGGCTATGGCTACACCTTC. The whole variable domain, remainder taken from reference TRBV29-1 and TRBJ1-2, is SAVISQKPSRDICQRGTSLTIQCQVDSQVTMMFWYRQQPGQSLTLIATANQGSEATYESGFVIDKFPISRPNLTFSTLTVSNMSPEDSSIYLCSADRIRGYGYTFGSGTRLTVV.

The rearrangement joins TRBV7-8 to TRBJ1-4, with 12 bases identical to TRBD1. Germline assignment: CDR1 SGHVS and CDR2 FQNEAQ. CDR3 length: 15 residues. Trimming cost V 5 bases and J 5 bases; bases outside gene matches: 3. The CDR3, as DNA: TGTGCCAGCAGCCGAGGGACAGGGGGCAATGAAAAACTGTTTTTT. Translation gives CASSRGTGGNEKLFF.